This T cell receptor (beta chain) was recorded in a study of blood T cell repertoires in COVID-19. From germline, CDR1 is MNHEY and CDR2 SVGAGI. CDR3 length: 15 amino acids. The ends were cut back, 8 bases at V and 0 bases at J, with 13 bases in the middle. Repertoires were generated with immunoSEQ multiplex PCR, while TCRdb's copy carries only in-frame clones and drops some. The data contain 350,000 to 400,000 clones, around 87% of them singletons. The sample taken for sequencing was PBMCs or T cells enriched from blood (not recorded which). The chain links TRBV6-5 to TRBJ2-2; maybe TRBD2 (6 bases). The receptor was derived from a man aged 35-49 years in a cohort exposed to, infected with or recovered from COVID-19 (not recorded which). The CDR3 bases are TGTGCCAGCTGCTCGGCTAGCGCGAACACCGGGGAGCTGTTTTTT. This sequence encodes CASCSASANTGELFF.